This is a list of T cell receptor beta chains from one sample in a study of shared clonotypes between healthy human individuals. Assay used: immunoSEQ multiplex PCR; TCRdb lists only in-frame clones, some missing. The data hold over a million clones, with more than 65% observed a single time. Sequencing was performed on memory CD4+ T cells sorted from blood. The origin of the receptors is a man aged 18-30 years in good health. Both conserved end residues are part of each CDR3. Each record gives: clone size, CDR3 length, J gene, D gene, V gene, CDR3 DNA, CDR3 protein. D genes are given only for firm matches. The size of a clone is reported for some rows only, either as once, few or many, or as a class for expanded clones.

>.|11|TRBJ2-5|.|TRBV5-1
TGCGCCAGCAGCTTCCGGGAGACCCAGTACTTC
CASSFRETQYF
>.|15|TRBJ2-2|.|TRBV5-1
TGCGCCAGCACTGTGGACAGCCCGAACACCGGGGAGCTGTTTTTT
CASTVDSPNTGELFF
>few|18|TRBJ1-5|TRBD1|TRBV15
TGTGCCACCAGCAGAGCTGCAGGCAGGGGGTATAGCAATCAGCCCCAGCATTTT
CATSRAAGRGYSNQPQHF
>.|15|TRBJ1-6|.|TRBV28
TGTGCCATCCCGTCCGAGTGGGGCTATAATTCACCCCTCCACTTT
CAIPSEWGYNSPLHF
>.|14|TRBJ1-1|.|TRBV4-2
TGTGCCAGCAGCCAATCGCGGTTGAACACTGAAGCTTTCTTT
CASSQSRLNTEAFF
>few|14|TRBJ1-3|.|TRBV18
TGTGCCAGCTCACAGGTTAACTCTGGAAACACCATATATTTT
CASSQVNSGNTIYF
>.|15|TRBJ2-5|.|TRBV25-1
TGTGCCAGCAGTGAATTCCTCGGGAGTGACCGGGAGCAGTACTTC
CASSEFLGSDREQYF
>.|15|TRBJ2-7|TRBD1|TRBV10-3
TGTGCCATCAGTGACCCCGGGACAGGGTGGTACGAGCAGTACTTC
CAISDPGTGWYEQYF
>.|15|TRBJ1-1|.|TRBV18
TGTGCCAGCTCACCAATGGGGGGCGCGTACACTGAAGCTTTCTTT
CASSPMGGAYTEAFF
>.|14|TRBJ1-4|.|TRBV5-5
TGTGCCAGCAGCACCAGGGGATTAAATGAAAAACTGTTTTTT
CASSTRGLNEKLFF
>few|15|TRBJ2-2|TRBD2|TRBV29-1
TGCAGCGCCTCTCCACTAGCGGGGGACACCGGGGAGCTGTTTTTT
CSASPLAGDTGELFF
>.|14|TRBJ1-4|TRBD1|TRBV5-4
TGTGCCACCGGGACAGGGGCAATGGATGAAAAACTGTTTTTT
CATGTGAMDEKLFF
>.|15|TRBJ2-7|TRBD2|TRBV2
TGTGCCAGCAGTGAAGGTCTAGCGGGGCGACTGGGGCAGTACTTC
CASSEGLAGRLGQYF
>.|14|TRBJ2-1|.|TRBV11-3
TGTGCCAGCAGCAAACCGGACAGCTACAATGAGCAGTTCTTC
CASSKPDSYNEQFF
>.|16|TRBJ2-7|TRBD1|TRBV6-6
TGTGCCAGCAGTTACTCCGGCGGACAGGGGGCCTACGAGCAGTACTTC
CASSYSGGQGAYEQYF
>.|12|TRBJ1-3|.|TRBV28
TGTGCCAGCAAGGTCGCCGGAAACACCATATATTTT
CASKVAGNTIYF
>.|14|TRBJ1-5|TRBD1|TRBV7-3
TGTGCCAGCAGCTCAACAGGGGTCGGGCAGCCCCAGCATTTT
CASSSTGVGQPQHF
>.|14|TRBJ1-6|.|TRBV6-5
TGTGCCAGCAGCCAGGGGTCGGCGAATTCACCCCTCCACTTT
CASSQGSANSPLHF
>.|15|TRBJ2-3|TRBD2|TRBV18
TGTGCCAGCTCACCATCTAGCGGGGGGACAGATACGCAGTATTTT
CASSPSSGGTDTQYF
>.|13|TRBJ2-2|.|TRBV2
TGTGCCAGTAGCACAGGGAACACCGGGGAGCTGTTTTTT
CASSTGNTGELFF
>few|14|TRBJ2-2|.|TRBV10-3
TGTGCCATCAAGTCACTGTCGAACACCGGGGAGCTGTTTTTT
CAIKSLSNTGELFF
>.|15|TRBJ1-5|.|TRBV2
TGTGCCAGCAGTGGTCCGACAGATAGCAATCAGCCCCAGCATTTT
CASSGPTDSNQPQHF
>.|13|TRBJ1-1|.|TRBV18
TGTGCCAGCTCACCGACAGGGAACACTGAAGCTTTCTTT
CASSPTGNTEAFF
>.|14|TRBJ2-7|.|TRBV5-1
TGCGCCAGCAGCTTGAGCCTACAGAAATACGAGCAGTACTTC
CASSLSLQKYEQYF
>.|14|TRBJ2-3|TRBD1|TRBV7-9
TGTGCCAGCAGCAGGACAGGGTCCACAGATACGCAGTATTTT
CASSRTGSTDTQYF
>.|16|TRBJ2-7|.|TRBV28
TGTGCCAGCAGTTTAACTGGTATGGATTCGACCTACGAGCAGTACTTC
CASSLTGMDSTYEQYF
>.|14|TRBJ1-5|.|TRBV7-2
TGTGCCAGCAGCTTAGACCGAAACAATCAGCCCCAGCATTTT
CASSLDRNNQPQHF
>.|13|TRBJ2-5|.|TRBV6-1
TGTGCCACCAGGCTCCCTCAGGAGGAGACCCAGTACTTC
CATRLPQEETQYF
>.|14|TRBJ1-6|.|TRBV28
TGTGCCAGCAGTTTAGTACAGCGGAATTCACCCCTCCACTTT
CASSLVQRNSPLHF
>.|15|TRBJ2-4|.|TRBV10-3
TGTGCCATCAGTGGCGTAGGGGGAAACCAAAACATTCAGTACTTC
CAISGVGGNQNIQYF
>.|12|TRBJ1-2|TRBD1|TRBV6-1
TGTGCCAGCACACAGGGGGGGTATGGCTACACCTTC
CASTQGGYGYTF
>.|15|TRBJ1-3|.|TRBV7-9
TGTGCCAGCAGCCCCGGACAAACCTCTGGAAACACCATATATTTT
CASSPGQTSGNTIYF
>.|11|TRBJ2-7|.|TRBV27
TGTGCCAGCAAGGATTATGACGAGCAGTACTTC
CASKDYDEQYF
>.|14|TRBJ2-5|.|TRBV7-9
TGTGCCAGCAGCGTAGTAGAATTCAGGGAGACCCAGTACTTC
CASSVVEFRETQYF
>.|17|TRBJ1-6|.|TRBV5-5
TGTGCCAGCAGCTCGCCTGGGTATCCAGACTATAGGTCACCCCTCCACTTT
CASSSPGYPDYRSPLHF
>.|15|TRBJ2-5|.|TRBV28
TGTGCCAGCAGCCTTAAGGGGGGCAGACACGAGACCCAGTACTTC
CASSLKGGRHETQYF
>.|14|TRBJ1-1|.|TRBV5-1
TGCGCCAGCAGCTTGTCAGGAACCAACACTGAAGCTTTCTTT
CASSLSGTNTEAFF
>.|14|TRBJ1-2|TRBD1|TRBV28
TGTGCCAGCAACTTACCGGGACAGAGGGTTGGCTACACCTTC
CASNLPGQRVGYTF
>.|13|TRBJ2-7|.|TRBV7-2
TGTGCCAGCAGTTATAAGGGGGGCAGCGAGCAGTACTTC
CASSYKGGSEQYF